This T cell receptor (beta chain) originates from a study of cytomegalovirus exposure and HLA in healthy donors. Study conclusions and caveats: Later on, analysis showed that most CMV-associated TCR beta chains appeared to be HLA-restricted. Most TCR beta V segments were productive about 87% or about 30% of the time in an earlier analysis. Several of the most significant clusters appeared, in a later analysis, to be linked to common viral pathogens.

The CDR3 length is 14 residues. Per the germline V gene, CDR1 is SGHTA and CDR2 is FQGNSA. V lost 2 bases to trimming and J lost 8 bases, with 14 bases between them. With regard to this clone: Its antigen is undetermined.

Both 60 Vbeta primers and 13 Jbeta primers went into the PCR. This table comes from immunoSEQ multiplex PCR, and its TCRdb copy is limited to in-frame clones, with some not included. Of 150,000 to 200,000 clones in the sample, 80% were seen once. The gene calls are TRBV7-2 and TRBJ2-3; D gene uncertain. This TCR was sampled from a boy between 10 and 17 years old in good health and CMV-seronegative. The specimen sequenced was PBMCs. CDR3 sequence (DNA): TGTGCCAGCAGCTTATCTAGTAATACGGGTACGCAGTATTTT. This codes for CASSLSSNTGTQYF.